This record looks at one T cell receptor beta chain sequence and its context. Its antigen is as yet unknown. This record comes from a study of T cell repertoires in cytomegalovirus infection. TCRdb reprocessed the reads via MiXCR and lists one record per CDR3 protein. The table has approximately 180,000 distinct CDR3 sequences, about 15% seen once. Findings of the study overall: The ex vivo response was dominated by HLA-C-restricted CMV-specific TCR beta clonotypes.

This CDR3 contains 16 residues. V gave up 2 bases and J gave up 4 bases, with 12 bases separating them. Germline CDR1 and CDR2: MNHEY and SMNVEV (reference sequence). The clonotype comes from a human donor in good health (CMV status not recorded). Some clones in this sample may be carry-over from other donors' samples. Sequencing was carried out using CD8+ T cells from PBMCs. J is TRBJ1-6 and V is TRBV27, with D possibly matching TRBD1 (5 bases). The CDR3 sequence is CASSLEAGRYNSPLHF. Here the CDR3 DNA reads TGTGCCAGCAGTTTAGAAGCGGGGCGATATAATTCACCCCTCCACTTT.